This paragraph covers one T cell receptor (beta chain) sequence. The antigen is unknown. The CDR3 length is 15 residues. V dropped 3 bases and J dropped 5; count of bases not matched to a gene: 6. This entry comes from a study of identical twins. Findings and limits, study-wide: Analyses of zero insertions could be partly confounded by invariant MAIT and iNKT cells. The study drew conclusions from cross-sectional statistical analysis, not from following the same donors. While abundant cord blood beta clonotypes carried fewer insertions, memory repertoires showed no such pattern.

Each cDNA held unique molecular identifiers, and template switching gave it a universal primer site. One entry per CDR3 protein results from TCRdb running MiXCR on the 5' RACE reads. This table holds under 1 million distinct CDR3 sequences, more than 9% found once. This sample also belongs to another study, concerning yellow fever vaccine responses in identical twins.

The TCR comes from a woman between 18 and 30 years old in good health. Sequenced material: PBMCs. The chain employs TRBV12-3 or TRBV12-4 and TRBJ2-5; 10 positions agree with TRBD1. The CDR3 region has the DNA TGTGCCAGCAGTTTGACAGGGGGCGCATGGGAGACCCAGTACTTC. Translated, it gives CASSLTGGAWETQYF.